The entry below gives a single TCR beta chain sequence along with its context. The antigen remains unidentified. The data are from a study of T cell responses to AZD1222 COVID-19 vaccine. Clones were read by immunoSEQ multiplex PCR, and TCRdb kept only the in-frame ones, dropping some. The sample yields some 160,000 clones, approximately 90% seen once. In germline, CDR1 is LGHNA, CDR2 YNFKEQ. With 5 bases removed from V and 7 bases from J, the gap between germline ends came to 14 bases. The CDR3 loop spans 13 amino acids. Findings and limits, study-wide: Two AZD1222 doses significantly raised spike-specific TCR breadth and depth over controls.

J is TRBJ2-5 and V is TRBV4-2; D is unclear. This TCR came from an adult in good health. The sample was peripheral blood, taken on day 0 of AZD1222 vaccination. The CDR3 loop reads CASSSDRSGTQYF. The DNA for the CDR3 is TGTGCCAGCAGCTCCGACCGATCCGGGACCCAGTACTTC.